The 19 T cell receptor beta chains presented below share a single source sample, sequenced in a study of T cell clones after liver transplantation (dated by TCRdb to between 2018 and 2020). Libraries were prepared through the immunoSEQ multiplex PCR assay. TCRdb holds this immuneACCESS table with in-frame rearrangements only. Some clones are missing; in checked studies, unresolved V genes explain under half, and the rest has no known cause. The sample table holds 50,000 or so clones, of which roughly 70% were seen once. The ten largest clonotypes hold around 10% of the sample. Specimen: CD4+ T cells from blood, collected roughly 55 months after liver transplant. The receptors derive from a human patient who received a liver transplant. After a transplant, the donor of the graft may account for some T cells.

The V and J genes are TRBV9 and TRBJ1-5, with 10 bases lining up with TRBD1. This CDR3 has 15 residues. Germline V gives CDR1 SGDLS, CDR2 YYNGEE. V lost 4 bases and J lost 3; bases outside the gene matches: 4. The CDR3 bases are TGTGCCAGCAGCCCGGGACAGGGGCTCAATCAGCCCCAGCATTTT. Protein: CASSPGQGLNQPQHF.

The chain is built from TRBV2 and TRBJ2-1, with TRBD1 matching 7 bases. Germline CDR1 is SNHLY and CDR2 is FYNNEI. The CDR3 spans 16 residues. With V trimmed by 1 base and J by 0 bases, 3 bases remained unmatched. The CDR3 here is CASSEGGGLSYNEQFF. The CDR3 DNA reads TGTGCCAGCAGTGAAGGAGGGGGCCTCTCCTACAATGAGCAGTTCTTC.

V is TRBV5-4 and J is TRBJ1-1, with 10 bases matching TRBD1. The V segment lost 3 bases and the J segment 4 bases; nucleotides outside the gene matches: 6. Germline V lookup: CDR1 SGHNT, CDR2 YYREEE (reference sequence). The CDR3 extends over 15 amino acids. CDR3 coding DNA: TGTGCCAGCAGCTCCCGGACAGGGGGGGGCACTGAAGCTTTCTTT. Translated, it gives CASSSRTGGGTEAFF.

CDR3 DNA sequence: TGTGCCAGCAGCTTGACTATTCCGGGACTAGGAGGTATAGCCAAAAACATTCAGTACTTC. Translation: CASSLTIPGLGGIAKNIQYF. The chain links TRBV7-8 to TRBJ2-4; 8 nucleotides line up with TRBD2. Germline CDR1 reads SGHVS; CDR2 reads FQNEAQ. With V trimmed by 3 bases and J by 0 bases, 16 bases remained unmatched. The CDR3 loop spans 20 amino acids.

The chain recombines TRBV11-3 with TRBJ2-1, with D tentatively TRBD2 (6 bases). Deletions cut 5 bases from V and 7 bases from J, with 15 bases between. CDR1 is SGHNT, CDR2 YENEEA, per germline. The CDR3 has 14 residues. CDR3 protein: CASSRPGGNNEQFF. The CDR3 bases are TGTGCCAGCAGCCGTCCCGGGGGTAATAATGAGCAGTTCTTC.

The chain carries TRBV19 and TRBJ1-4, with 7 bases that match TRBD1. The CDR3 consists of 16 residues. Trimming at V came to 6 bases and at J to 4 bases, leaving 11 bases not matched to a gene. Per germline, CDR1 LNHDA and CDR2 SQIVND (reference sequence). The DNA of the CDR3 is TGTGCCAGTAGCCCCCCGACAGGGCGATATAATGAAAAACTGTTTTTT. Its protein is CASSPPTGRYNEKLFF.

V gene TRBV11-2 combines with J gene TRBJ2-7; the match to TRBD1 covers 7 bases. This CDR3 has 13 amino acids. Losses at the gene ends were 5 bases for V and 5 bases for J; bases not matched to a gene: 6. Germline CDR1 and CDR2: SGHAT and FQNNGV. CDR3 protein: CASSRDRVNEQYF. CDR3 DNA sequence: TGTGCCAGCAGCCGTGACAGGGTAAACGAGCAGTACTTC. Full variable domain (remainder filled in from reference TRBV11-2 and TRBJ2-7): EAGVAQSPRYKIIEKRQSVAFWCNPISGHATLYWYQQILGQGPKLLIQFQNNGVVDDSQLPKDRFSAERLKGVDSTLKIQPAKLEDSAVYLCASSRDRVNEQYFGPGTRLTVT.

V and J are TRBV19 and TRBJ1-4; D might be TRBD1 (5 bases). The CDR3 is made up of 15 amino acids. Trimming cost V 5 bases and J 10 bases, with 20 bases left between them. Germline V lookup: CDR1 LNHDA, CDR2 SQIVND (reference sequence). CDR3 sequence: CASSPRPGRILKLFF. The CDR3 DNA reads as TGTGCCAGTAGTCCCCGTCCGGGACGAATTCTAAAACTGTTTTTT.

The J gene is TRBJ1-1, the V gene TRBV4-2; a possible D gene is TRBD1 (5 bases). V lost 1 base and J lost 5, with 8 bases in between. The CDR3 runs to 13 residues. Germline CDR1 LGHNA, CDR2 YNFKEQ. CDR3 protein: CASSQGRGTEAFF. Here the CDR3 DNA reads TGTGCCAGCAGCCAAGGGAGGGGTACTGAAGCTTTCTTT.

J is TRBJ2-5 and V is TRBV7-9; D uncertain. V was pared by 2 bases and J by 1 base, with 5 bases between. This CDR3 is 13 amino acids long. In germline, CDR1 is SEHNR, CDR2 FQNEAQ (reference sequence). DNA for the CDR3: TGTGCCAGCAGCTTATCGGGCCAAGAGACCCAGTACTTC. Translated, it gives CASSLSGQETQYF.

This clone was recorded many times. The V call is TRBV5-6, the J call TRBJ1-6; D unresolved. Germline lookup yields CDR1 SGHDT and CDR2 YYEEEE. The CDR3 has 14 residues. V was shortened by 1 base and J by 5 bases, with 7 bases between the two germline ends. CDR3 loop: CASSLPQDNSPLHF. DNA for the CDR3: TGTGCCAGCAGCTTGCCCCAGGATAATTCACCCCTCCACTTT.

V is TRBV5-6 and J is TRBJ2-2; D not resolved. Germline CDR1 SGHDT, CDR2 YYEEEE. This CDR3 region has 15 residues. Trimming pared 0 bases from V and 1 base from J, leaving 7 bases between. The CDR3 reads CASSLGPRNTGELFF. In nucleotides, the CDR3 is TGTGCCAGCAGCTTGGGACCGAGGAACACCGGGGAGCTGTTTTTT. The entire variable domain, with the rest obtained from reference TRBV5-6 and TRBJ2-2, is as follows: DAGVTQSPTHLIKTRGQQVTLRCSPKSGHDTVSWYQQALGQGPQFIFQYYEEEERQRGNFPDRFSGHQFPNYSSELNVNALLLGDSALYLCASSLGPRNTGELFFGEGSRLTVL.

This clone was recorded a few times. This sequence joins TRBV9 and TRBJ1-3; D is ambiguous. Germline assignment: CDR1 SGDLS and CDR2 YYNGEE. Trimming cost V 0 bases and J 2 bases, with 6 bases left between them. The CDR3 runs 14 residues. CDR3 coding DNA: TGTGCCAGCAGCGTAGGACGTGCTGGAAACACCATATATTTT. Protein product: CASSVGRAGNTIYF.

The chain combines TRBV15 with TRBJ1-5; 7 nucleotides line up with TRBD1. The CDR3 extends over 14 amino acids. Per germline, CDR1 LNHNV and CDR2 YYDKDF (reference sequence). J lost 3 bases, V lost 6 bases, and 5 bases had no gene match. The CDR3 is CATRRDRANQPQHF. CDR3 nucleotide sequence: TGTGCCACCAGGCGTGACAGGGCCAATCAGCCCCAGCATTTT. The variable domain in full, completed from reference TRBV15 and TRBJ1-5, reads DAMVIQNPRYQVTQFGKPVTLSCSQTLNHNVMYWYQQKSSQAPKLLFHYYDKDFNNEADTPDNFQSRRPNTSFCFLDIRSPGLGDTAMYLCATRRDRANQPQHFGDGTRLSIL.

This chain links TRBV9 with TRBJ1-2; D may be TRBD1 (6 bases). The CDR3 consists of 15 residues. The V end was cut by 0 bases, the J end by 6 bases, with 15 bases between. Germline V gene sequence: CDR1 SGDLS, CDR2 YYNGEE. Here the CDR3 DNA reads TGTGCCAGCAGCGTAGTTGCAAGCGGGGGGCATGGCTACACCTTC. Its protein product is CASSVVASGGHGYTF.

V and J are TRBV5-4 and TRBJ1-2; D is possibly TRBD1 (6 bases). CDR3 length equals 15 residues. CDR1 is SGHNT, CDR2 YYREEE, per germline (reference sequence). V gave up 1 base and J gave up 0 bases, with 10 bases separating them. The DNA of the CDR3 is TGTGCCAGCAGCTTGTACGGACAGTCTAACTATGGCTACACCTTC. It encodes CASSLYGQSNYGYTF.

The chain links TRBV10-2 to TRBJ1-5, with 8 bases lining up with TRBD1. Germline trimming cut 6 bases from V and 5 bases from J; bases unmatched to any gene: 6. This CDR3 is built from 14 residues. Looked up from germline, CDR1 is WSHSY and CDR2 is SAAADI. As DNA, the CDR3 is TGCGCCAGCAGACCGGGACAGGAGTATCAGCCCCAGCATTTT. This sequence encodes CASRPGQEYQPQHF.

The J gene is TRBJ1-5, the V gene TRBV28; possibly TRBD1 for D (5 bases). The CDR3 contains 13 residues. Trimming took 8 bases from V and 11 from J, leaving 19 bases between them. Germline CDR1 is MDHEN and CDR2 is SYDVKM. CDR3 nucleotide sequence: TGTGCCAGCGAGGGACTTTGGGGATCGGCCCAGCATTTT. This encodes CASEGLWGSAQHF.

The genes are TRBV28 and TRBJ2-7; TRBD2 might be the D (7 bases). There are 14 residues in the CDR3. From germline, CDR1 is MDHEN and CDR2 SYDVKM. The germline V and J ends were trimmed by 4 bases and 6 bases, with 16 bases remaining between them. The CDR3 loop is CASSWGGQIGEQYF. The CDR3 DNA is TGTGCCAGCAGTTGGGGGGGGCAGATTGGCGAGCAGTACTTC.